A selection of T cell receptor beta chains follows, all from one sample in a study of blood T cell repertoires in COVID-19. Generated by immunoSEQ multiplex PCR, the TCRdb table keeps only in-frame clones and is missing some. The repertoire holds some 160,000 clones, with around 84% as singletons. The specimen sequenced was PBMCs or T cells enriched from blood (not recorded which). The receptors come from a woman aged 45 to 65 who had recovered from COVID-19. CDR3s include the opening cysteine and the closing phenylalanine or tryptophan. The order of the fields is V gene, J gene, CDR3 protein.

v_call: TRBV27; j_call: TRBJ1-1; cdr3_aa: CASSFGQGWTEAFF
v_call: TRBV5-5; j_call: TRBJ2-3; cdr3_aa: CASSWGQWTDTQYF
v_call: TRBV28; j_call: TRBJ2-3; cdr3_aa: CASSDPGLGTDTQYF
v_call: TRBV4-3; j_call: TRBJ2-3; cdr3_aa: CASSLVAGGTDTQYF
v_call: TRBV29-1; j_call: TRBJ1-3; cdr3_aa: CSAISGNTIYF
v_call: TRBV29-1; j_call: TRBJ2-1; cdr3_aa: CSVEYRNLALAGGEQFF
v_call: TRBV7-9; j_call: TRBJ1-5; cdr3_aa: CASSFFGDQPQHF
v_call: TRBV28; j_call: TRBJ2-3; cdr3_aa: CASGQYRTDTQYF
v_call: TRBV7-9; j_call: TRBJ1-5; cdr3_aa: CASSLGSTGNNQPQHF
v_call: TRBV7-2; j_call: TRBJ1-1; cdr3_aa: CASSLAMGEGAFF
v_call: TRBV20-1; j_call: TRBJ1-6; cdr3_aa: CSAPSNIYLHF